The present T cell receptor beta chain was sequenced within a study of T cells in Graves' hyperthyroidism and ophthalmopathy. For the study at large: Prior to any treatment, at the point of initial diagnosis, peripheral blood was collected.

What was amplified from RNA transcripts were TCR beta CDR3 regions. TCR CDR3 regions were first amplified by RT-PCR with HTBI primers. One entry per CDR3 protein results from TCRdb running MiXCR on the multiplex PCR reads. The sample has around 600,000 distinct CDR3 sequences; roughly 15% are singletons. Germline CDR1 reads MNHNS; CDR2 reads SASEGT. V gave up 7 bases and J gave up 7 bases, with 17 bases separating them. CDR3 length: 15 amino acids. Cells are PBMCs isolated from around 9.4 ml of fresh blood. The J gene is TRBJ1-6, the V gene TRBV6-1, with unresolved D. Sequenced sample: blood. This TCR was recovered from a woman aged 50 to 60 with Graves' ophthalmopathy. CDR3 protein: CASKNPGVGNSPLHF. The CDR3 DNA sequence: TGTGCCAGCAAGAACCCGGGAGTTGGGAATTCACCCCTCCACTTT.